This T cell receptor beta chain appears in the sequencing data of a study of cytomegalovirus exposure and HLA in healthy donors. This clone was seen only a few times. Its antigen is unknown. Its ends do not fully match the called genes, so a read error is possible. Primers: 60 Vbeta forward and 13 Jbeta reverse. The protocol was immunoSEQ multiplex PCR, while the TCRdb copy is restricted to in-frame clones and leaves out a portion. Here the sample spans about 190,000 clones, over 65% being singletons. Study-wide results and caveats: CMV serostatus was the sole immune exposure information available. Prior analysis indicated that the majority of TCR beta V segments exhibited productivity approximately 87% or approximately 30% of the time. Rarity characterized most TCR sequences, yet some public TCRs appeared in many donors. Later analysis revealed greater clonal expansion in HLA-associated TCR beta chains than in equally common others.

The CDR3 runs to 11 residues. CDR1 and CDR2 from the germline V gene are DFQATT and SNEGSKA (reference sequence). The chain has TRBV20-1 and TRBJ2-7, with TRBD1 matching over 8 bases. Sequencing was carried out using PBMCs. The sequence came from a woman in her 30s in good health and CMV-seronegative. The CDR3 loop is CSASRGTGQNF. The CDR3 DNA sequence: TGCAGTGCTAGTCGCGGGACAGGTCAGAACTTC.